The 4 T cell receptor beta chains below were found in one sample sequenced in a study of early T cells in non-severe SARS-CoV-2 infection. TCRdb analysed the 5' RACE reads with MiXCR anew, one entry per CDR3 protein. The table has 60,000 to 80,000 distinct CDR3 sequences, 10% to 15% seen once. Sequencing was done on a sample of whole blood. Every receptor here comes from an adult who was a healthcare worker with PCR-confirmed SARS-CoV-2 infection or an uninfected control (not recorded which).

The chain carries TRBV18 and TRBJ1-5; D is possibly TRBD1 (5 bases). The V end was cut by 3 bases, the J end by 7 bases, with 10 bases between. Germline V lookup: CDR1 KGHSH, CDR2 LQKENI. This CDR3 region has 13 residues. The CDR3 region has the DNA TGTGCCAGCTCACCTATCGACAGACAGCCCCAGCATTTT. Translating gives CASSPIDRQPQHF.

V and J are TRBV7-6 and TRBJ2-7, with unresolved D. The ends were cut back, 5 bases at V and 4 bases at J, with 12 bases in the middle. Germline V gene data show CDR1 as SGHVS and CDR2 as FNYEAQ. The CDR3 length is 13 residues. For the CDR3, the DNA is TGTGCCAGCAGCAACTCGAATCAATACGAGCAGTACTTC. This encodes CASSNSNQYEQYF.

In its sample, this clonotype was seen many times. The rearrangement joins TRBV9 to TRBJ2-3; 11 bases are a match to TRBD2. This CDR3 has 17 amino acids. The germline gives CDR1 SGDLS, CDR2 YYNGEE. Trimming removed 3 bases from V and 9 bases from J; junction bases left unmatched: 15. CDR3 bases: TGTGCCAGCAGCGCAAGAGGAGGGACTAGCGGTATCCCGACGCAGTATTTT. Translating gives CASSARGGTSGIPTQYF.

This clonotype was observed many times. The chain combines TRBV5-4 with TRBJ2-5, with D perhaps assigned TRBD1 or TRBD2 (5 bases each). The germline CDR1 and CDR2 sequences are SGHNT and YYREEE (reference sequence). CDR3 length: 16 residues. Trimming cost V 3 bases and J 2 bases, with 17 bases left between them. The CDR3 sequence is CASSSPIGAGQETQYF. The DNA for the CDR3 is TGTGCCAGCAGCTCTCCCATCGGGGCAGGGCAAGAGACCCAGTACTTC.